This T cell receptor (beta chain) is from a study of CXCR3-negative and CXCR3-positive naive CD8 T cells. The CDR3 has 13 amino acids. Germline lookup yields CDR1 SGHTA and CDR2 FQGTGA. Every subset of CD8+ T cells was sorted in triplicate at approximately 300,000 cells each. Naive CD8+ T lymphocytes were specified as CD45RO-CCR7+CD27+CD95-. Overall study findings and caveats: Comparison of naive cells showed more hydrophobic TRB CDR3s in CXCR3-positive than in CXCR3-negative naive cells. Similarly elevated diversity marked both naive subsets, with memory CD8+ cells showing far lower diversity.

Of note for this clonotype: What it recognizes is unknown.

UMI-labeled 5' RACE yielded the TRB cDNA libraries. Each CDR3 protein gets one entry in TCRdb, which reprocessed the 5' RACE reads and gives no DNA. This repertoire includes approximately 140,000 distinct CDR3 sequences. The chain employs TRBV7-3 and TRBJ2-7; TCRdb gives TRBD1 as the D gene, but with no DNA this cannot be confirmed. The sample taken for sequencing was naive CXCR3+ CD8+ T cells from blood. Stated subset: CD45RO-CCR7+CD27+CD95- naive CD8+ T cells expressing CXCR3 (TNR3+). The origin of this receptor is a human donor in good health. Some clones in this sample may be carry-over from other donors' samples. This chain's CDR3 is CASSSTPGGEQYF.